This T cell receptor beta chain is from a study of OX40 agonist ivuxolimab in advanced cancers. Background on the study: Males comprised 75% to 90% of the group, whose mean age was around 62 years (range 23 to 79). Prior anti-PD-1, anti-PD-L1 or anti-CTLA-4 therapy was allowed; 40% had some.

Study-wide results and limits: At doses 0.1 to 3.0 mg/kg, CD4+ and CD8+ clones expanded. Averaging showed that CD8+ T cells had more expanded clones than CD4+ did.

This clone turned up a few times. Its antigen is currently unknown. Sequencing was performed with immunoSEQ multiplex PCR; in TCRdb, only in-frame clones are kept and a portion is missing. The table has tens of thousands of clones, over 75% seen once. CDR1 and CDR2 from the germline V gene are SNHLY and FYNNEI. V lost 4 bases and J lost 12; bases outside the gene matches: 12. The CDR3 covers 14 residues. Specimen: CD4+ or CD8+ T cells sorted from blood, collected in a trial of the OX40 agonist ivuxolimab. The source is an adult with an advanced solid tumor such as melanoma, head and neck, liver or kidney cancer. V gene TRBV2 combines with J gene TRBJ2-7, with TRBD1 identical over 10 bases. This CDR3 is CASSVTGGDSFWYF. In nucleotides, the CDR3 is TGTGCCAGCAGTGTGACAGGGGGCGATTCGTTTTGGTACTTC.